This T cell receptor (beta chain) derives from a study of CD8 T cells in Susac syndrome. Looked up from germline, CDR1 is SGDLS and CDR2 is YYNGEE. This CDR3 region has 16 residues. The ends were cut back, 2 bases at V and 3 bases at J, with 14 bases in the middle. This clonotype was observed a single time. A quantity of about 0.45 to 1 ug RNA underwent reverse transcription using random hexamers. The method of amplification for TCR beta CDR3 was immunoSEQ multiplex PCR, covering 54 Vbeta and 13 Jbeta. TCRdb reprocessed the immunoSEQ multiplex PCR reads with MiXCR, giving one entry per CDR3 protein. This repertoire shows roughly 120,000 distinct CDR3 sequences, about 93% found once; its top ten account for roughly 0.087%. Negative isolation was used for CD8+ and CD4+ T cells, and FACS enrichment was applied to TEMRA cells.

V gene TRBV9 combines with J gene TRBJ1-4; D is uncertain. The sequenced sample consisted of CD4+ T cells from PBMCs. This TCR came from a human donor in good health. The CDR3 spells CASSVSANHANEKLFF. CDR3 coding DNA: TGTGCCAGCAGCGTGTCCGCGAACCACGCTAATGAAAAACTGTTTTTT. Drawing the rest from reference TRBV9 and TRBJ1-4, the complete variable domain is DSGVTQTPKHLITATGQRVTLRCSPRSGDLSVYWYQQSLDQGLQFLIQYYNGEERAKGNILERFSAQQFPDLHSELNLSSLELGDSALYFCASSVSANHANEKLFFGSGTQLSVL.